This entry is about one TCR beta chain. Its antigen remains unidentified. This record belongs to a study of T-cell reconstitution after alpha-beta-depleted transplantation in children. As it was prepared, the TCRbeta library received unique molecular identifiers. TCRdb ran MiXCR on the PCR reads and lists one entry per CDR3 protein. The sample carries about 980,000 distinct CDR3 sequences, roughly 31% recorded once. This CDR3 spans 16 amino acids. V was cut by 4 bases and J by 4 bases, with 20 bases left in between. Per the germline V gene, CDR1 is SGHKS and CDR2 is YYEKEE (reference sequence). General study points: Reports say that about two months after transplant, the alpha-beta T cells came out of several hundred graft clones that had expanded.

This TCR derives from a boy younger than two who had a stem cell transplant for SCID, so the T cells may come from the graft donor. The V gene is TRBV5-5, the J gene TRBJ2-5, with a possible D match to TRBD2 (6 bases). Sequenced material: PBMCs, mostly from graft donor cells, taken 360 days after TCRalphabeta/CD19-depleted stem cell transplant. DNA for the CDR3: TGTGCCAGCAGCGAGACTAGGCAGGTTGGCCGAGAGACCCAGTACTTC. It translates to CASSETRQVGRETQYF.